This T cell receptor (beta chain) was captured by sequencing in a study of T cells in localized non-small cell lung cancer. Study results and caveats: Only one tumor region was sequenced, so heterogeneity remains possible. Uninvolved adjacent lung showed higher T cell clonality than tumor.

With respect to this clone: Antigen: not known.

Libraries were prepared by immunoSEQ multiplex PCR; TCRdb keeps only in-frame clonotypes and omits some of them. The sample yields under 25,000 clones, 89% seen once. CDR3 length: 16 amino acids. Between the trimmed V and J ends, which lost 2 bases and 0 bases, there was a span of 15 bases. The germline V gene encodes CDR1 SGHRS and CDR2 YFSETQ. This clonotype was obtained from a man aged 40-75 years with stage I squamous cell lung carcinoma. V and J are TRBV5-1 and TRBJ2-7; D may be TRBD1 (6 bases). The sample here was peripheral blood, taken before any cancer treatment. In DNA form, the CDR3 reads TGCGCCAGCAGCTTCGACAGGTCATTTTCCTCCTACGAGCAGTACTTC. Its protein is CASSFDRSFSSYEQYF.